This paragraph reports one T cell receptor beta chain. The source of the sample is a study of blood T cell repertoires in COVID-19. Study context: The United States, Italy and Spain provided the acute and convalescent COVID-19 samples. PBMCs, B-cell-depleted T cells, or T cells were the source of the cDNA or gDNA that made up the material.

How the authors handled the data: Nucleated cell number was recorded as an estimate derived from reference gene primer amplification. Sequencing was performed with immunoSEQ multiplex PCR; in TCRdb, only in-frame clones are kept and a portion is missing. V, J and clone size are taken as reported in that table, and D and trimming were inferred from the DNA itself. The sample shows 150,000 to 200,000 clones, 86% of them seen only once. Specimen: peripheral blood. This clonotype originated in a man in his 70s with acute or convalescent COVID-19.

This CDR3 is CASSVDRVGYSPLHF. CDR3 sequence (DNA): TGTGCCAGCAGCGTTGACAGGGTGGGCTATTCACCCCTCCACTTT. The V call is TRBV7-2, the J call TRBJ1-6; 7 positions match TRBD1. In germline, CDR1 is SGHTA, CDR2 FQGNSA. This CDR3 is 15 amino acids long. The trim removed 5 bases at V and 8 bases at J, leaving 9 bases unmatched.